Listed here are 20 T cell receptor beta chains from one sample, sequenced in a study of blood T cell repertoires in COVID-19. Clones were sequenced by immunoSEQ multiplex PCR, and TCRdb holds only the in-frame ones, with some missing. Among about 180,000 clones, approximately 87% were seen once, and the ten largest hold around an eighth. The material sequenced was peripheral blood. These receptors came from a woman in her sixties or seventies with COVID-19, enrolled during active disease.

The chain is built from TRBV28 and TRBJ2-1; 7 bases align to TRBD1. With V trimmed by 5 bases and J by 6 bases, 16 bases remained unmatched. CDR1 and CDR2 from the germline V gene are MDHEN and SYDVKM. The CDR3 covers 17 residues. The CDR3 nucleotides read TGTGCCAGCAGTCCCTTAACAGGGGAAGCTTTCTTCAATGAGCAGTTCTTC. Its translation is CASSPLTGEAFFNEQFF.

V is TRBV30 and J is TRBJ1-1, with 7 nucleotides matching TRBD1. Per the germline V gene, CDR1 is GTSNPN and CDR2 is SVGIG (reference sequence). The J segment lost 1 base and the V segment lost 7 bases, leaving 6 bases of the junction unmatched. This CDR3 spans 13 amino acids. The DNA of the CDR3 is TGTGCCTATCCCGGGACAGCGAACACTGAAGCTTTCTTT. This gives the protein CAYPGTANTEAFF.

In DNA form, the CDR3 reads TGTGCCAGCACTACGACTAGCACCTTACCTCTCGGCACCGGGGAGCTGTTTTTT. This sequence encodes CASTTTSTLPLGTGELFF. This chain connects TRBV27 to TRBJ2-2; 7 bases map to TRBD2. The germline CDR1 and CDR2 sequences are MNHEY and SMNVEV (reference sequence). The ends lost 7 bases at V and 4 bases at J; junction bases unmatched: 18. The CDR3 totals 18 residues.

The rearrangement joins TRBV12-3 or TRBV12-4 to TRBJ2-1; tentatively, D is TRBD1 (6 bases). V lost 1 base and J lost 9, with 7 bases in between. This CDR3 has 12 residues. CDR3 in amino acids: CASSLVGGEQFF. The CDR3 DNA reads as TGTGCCAGCAGTTTAGTAGGGGGTGAGCAGTTCTTC.

This sequence joins TRBV28 and TRBJ2-1; D is possibly TRBD1 (5 bases). This CDR3 is built from 15 residues. Germline-derived CDR1 and CDR2 are MDHEN and SYDVKM. The V end was cut by 3 bases, the J end by 4 bases, with 13 bases between. Written as DNA, the CDR3 is TGTGCCAGCAGTTTCTTGCAGGGTGGTTACAATGAGCAGTTCTTC. It yields the protein CASSFLQGGYNEQFF.

The rearrangement links TRBV19 to TRBJ2-7, with TRBD1 as a possible D gene (6 bases). CDR3 length: 13 amino acids. The germline V gene has CDR1 LNHDA and CDR2 SQIVND (reference sequence). Trimming left V 9 bases short and J 6 bases short, with 18 bases between. The CDR3 here is CASRGQEKGEQYF. The CDR3 nucleotides read TGTGCCAGCAGGGGTCAGGAGAAGGGCGAGCAGTACTTC.

This clone was counted between two and nine times. V is TRBV7-2 and J is TRBJ1-2; perhaps TRBD1 as D (5 bases). Germline V CDR1 and CDR2: SGHTA, FQGNSA. This CDR3 region has 12 residues. Trimming cost V 7 bases and J 8 bases, with 14 bases left between them. Here the CDR3 reads CASNPTWGGYTF. The DNA of the CDR3 is TGTGCCAGCAACCCGACGTGGGGCGGCTACACCTTC.

This chain uses TRBV4-2 with TRBJ2-7, with D possibly matching TRBD1 (5 bases). This CDR3 has 13 amino acids. The V end lost 2 bases, the J end lost 2 bases, and 7 bases lay between the germline ends. The germline V gene has CDR1 LGHNA and CDR2 YNFKEQ. The CDR3 region has the DNA TGTGCCAGCAGCCAATTGACAGCCTACGAGCAGTACTTC. Its translation: CASSQLTAYEQYF.

The rearrangement uses TRBV19 and TRBJ2-7; the D gene is possibly TRBD1 (6 bases). CDR1 is LNHDA, CDR2 SQIVND, per germline (reference sequence). The CDR3 covers 15 residues. The V and J ends lost 9 bases and 5 bases respectively, with 23 bases between them. For the CDR3, the DNA is TGTGCCAGCACCCAGTCCGACAGGATGAAGAACGAGCAGTACTTC. This gives the protein CASTQSDRMKNEQYF.

This chain links TRBV19 with TRBJ2-3, with D perhaps TRBD1 (6 bases). Germline values: CDR1 LNHDA, CDR2 SQIVND (reference sequence). V was shortened by 0 bases and J by 2 bases, with 15 bases between the two germline ends. This CDR3 is 17 amino acids long. The CDR3 sequence is CASSIDGGQTLTDTQYF. The DNA of the CDR3 is TGTGCCAGTAGTATAGATGGGGGCCAAACCCTCACAGATACGCAGTATTTT.

V is TRBV19 and J is TRBJ1-1; TRBD1 is a possible D gene (6 bases). Trimming shortened V by 6 bases and J by 1 base, and 12 bases separated the two germline ends. The V gene's germline CDR1 is LNHDA and CDR2 SQIVND (reference sequence). The CDR3 length is 14 residues. This chain's CDR3 is CASRGATSNTEAFF. The CDR3 nucleotides read TGTGCCAGTAGGGGGGCAACTTCGAACACTGAAGCTTTCTTT.

The V and J genes are TRBV30 and TRBJ1-1; weak D call: TRBD1 (5 bases). V dropped 1 base and J dropped 10 bases, with 16 bases sitting between them. This CDR3 is built from 13 residues. Germline V gene data show CDR1 as GTSNPN and CDR2 as SVGIG (reference sequence). The CDR3 is CAWSAHRLLRAFF. For the CDR3, the DNA is TGTGCCTGGAGTGCCCACAGGCTATTGCGAGCTTTCTTT.

As for this clone: A junction boundary mismatches the germline segment, possibly from a read error. This rearrangement joins TRBV7-2 to TRBJ2-7; 10 bases agree with TRBD1. The CDR3 is 10 amino acids. Germline CDR1 and CDR2: SGHTA and FQGNSA. The chain's CDR3 is CATDRGLAEF. As DNA, the CDR3 is TGTGCCACAGACAGGGGGCTAGCCGAATTC.

This clone came up once. The chain links TRBV10-3 to TRBJ1-2, with D perhaps matching TRBD1 (6 bases). V lost 3 bases and J lost 0, with 11 bases in between. Germline lookup yields CDR1 ENHRY and CDR2 SYGVKD. The CDR3 contains 15 residues. This chain's CDR3 is CAISDGGGTNYGYTF. Here the CDR3 DNA reads TGTGCCATCAGTGACGGGGGGGGCACTAACTATGGCTACACCTTC.

The genes are TRBV5-6 and TRBJ1-5; the D is unclear. Between the trimmed V and J ends, which lost 4 bases and 2 bases, there was a span of 19 bases. Per germline, CDR1 SGHDT and CDR2 YYEEEE. The CDR3 runs to 17 residues. CDR3 DNA: TGTGCCAGCAGCAGGACTGGAGGAATGTATGGCAATCAGCCCCAGCATTTT. As protein: CASSRTGGMYGNQPQHF.

This sequence joins TRBV2 and TRBJ1-2; 7 bases agree with TRBD1. The CDR3 spans 13 residues. CDR1 is SNHLY and CDR2 is FYNNEI in the germline V gene. Trimming at V came to 6 bases and at J to 3 bases, leaving 4 bases not matched to a gene. Written as DNA, the CDR3 is TGTGCCAGCAGCCACGACAGGGACTATGGCTACACCTTC. This codes for CASSHDRDYGYTF.

The CDR3 sequence is CASSLLAGANSDTQYF. The CDR3 DNA reads as TGCGCCAGCAGCTTGTTAGCGGGAGCTAACTCAGATACGCAGTATTTT. The V call is TRBV5-1, the J call TRBJ2-3, with 9 positions matching TRBD2. The germline gives CDR1 SGHRS, CDR2 YFSETQ. Losses at the gene ends were 1 base for V and 4 bases for J; bases not matched to a gene: 7. The CDR3 contains 16 residues.

This clone was recorded many times. The rearrangement uses TRBV5-5 and TRBJ2-3; TRBD2 matches 10 bases. With V trimmed by 5 bases and J by 4 bases, 10 bases remained unmatched. The CDR3 runs 16 residues. CDR1 is SGHKS and CDR2 is YYEKEE in the germline V gene (reference sequence). CDR3 in DNA: TGTGCCAGCAGTCGTTCTAGCGGGAGATTGGCAGATACGCAGTATTTT. This sequence encodes CASSRSSGRLADTQYF.

This sequence joins TRBV24-1 and TRBJ2-1; TRBD2 might be the D (6 bases). The CDR3 contains 13 residues. V shed 7 bases and J shed 5 bases, with 11 bases lying between them. Germline V gene lookup returns CDR1 KGHDR and CDR2 SFDVKD. CDR3 region: CATSGTADNEQFF. CDR3 nucleotide sequence: TGTGCCACCAGCGGGACTGCAGACAATGAGCAGTTCTTC.

The chain combines TRBV6-6 with TRBJ2-7; the match to TRBD1 covers 8 bases. Germline V gene data show CDR1 as MNHNY and CDR2 as SVGAGI (reference sequence). The CDR3 spans 13 residues. V shed 5 bases and J 3 bases; nucleotides not matched to a gene: 3. This chain's CDR3 is CASSDRGSYEQYF. The DNA for the CDR3 is TGTGCCAGCAGTGACAGGGGTAGCTACGAGCAGTACTTC.